The 4 T cell receptor beta chains below all came from one sample that was sequenced in a study of T-cell reconstitution after alpha-beta-depleted transplantation in children. The authors prepared the TCRbeta library with unique molecular identifiers. TCRdb independently ran MiXCR on the PCR reads; one entry per CDR3 protein. Of around 700,000 distinct CDR3 sequences listed, approximately 14% are singletons. Here the sequenced sample was PBMCs, taken before TCRalphabeta/CD19-depleted stem cell transplant. These receptors all come from a girl aged 2 to 10 with congenital amegakaryocytic thrombocytopenia, due to receive a stem cell transplant.

This clonotype was counted a few times. The chain links TRBV7-6 to TRBJ2-7, with D maybe TRBD1 (6 bases). This CDR3 contains 13 residues. Germline CDR1 SGHVS, CDR2 FNYEAQ. Trimming left V 5 bases short and J 3 bases short, with 11 bases between. CDR3 amino acids: CASSPRDIYEQYF. CDR3 in DNA: TGTGCCAGCAGCCCTCGGGACATCTACGAGCAGTACTTC.

This clonotype was recorded many times. This chain connects TRBV29-1 to TRBJ2-3, with 9 bases identical to TRBD2. The CDR3 runs 14 residues. V dropped 4 bases and J dropped 5; count of bases not matched to a gene: 7. Germline V gene data show CDR1 as SQVTM and CDR2 as ANQGSEA. As DNA, the CDR3 is TGCAGCGTTGTGCCGGGACTAGCTCAAGATACGCAGTATTTT. Protein sequence: CSVVPGLAQDTQYF.

This clonotype has a count of ten or more. V and J are TRBV5-1 and TRBJ2-1; D tentatively fits TRBD1 or TRBD2 (5 bases each). V shed 2 bases and J shed 7 bases, with 13 bases lying between them. Germline V gene sequence: CDR1 SGHRS, CDR2 YFSETQ. This CDR3 has 14 residues. CDR3 coding DNA: TGCGCCAGCAGCTTTACTCAGGGCGGGAATGAGCAGTTCTTC. This encodes CASSFTQGGNEQFF.

This clonotype was observed a few times. This chain connects TRBV7-9 to TRBJ1-2; 9 bases are shared with TRBD1. The germline gives CDR1 SEHNR, CDR2 FQNEAQ (reference sequence). CDR3 length equals 16 residues. With 5 bases clipped from V and 8 bases from J, the junction kept 15 bases outside the gene matches. In nucleotides, the CDR3 is TGTGCCAGCAGCAGCTACAGGGGGCGGCCCTTCGAGGGCTACACCTTC. It specifies CASSSYRGRPFEGYTF.